This is a list of T cell receptor beta chains from one sample in a study of human T cells and chemical hapten exposure. In TCRdb, the 5' RACE reads were re-called with MiXCR into one record per CDR3 protein. In the table there are approximately 140,000 distinct CDR3 sequences, around 4% of which are singletons. The receptors were sampled from a female donor in good health. The conserved cysteine and the conserved F or W are not part of the CDR3 here.

v_gene,j_gene,CDR3aa
TRBV3-1,TRBJ2-5,ASSQGRTQETQY
TRBV24-1,TRBJ1-5,ATSVGGYGNQPQH
TRBV7-6,TRBJ2-5,ASSIQETQY
TRBV30,TRBJ1-3,AWSVLKGPGNTIY
TRBV29-1,TRBJ1-1,SVLQGSVEAF
TRBV5-1,TRBJ1-4,ASSLDAGRGKLF
TRBV20-1,TRBJ2-3,SARDFGKSTDTQY
TRBV3-1,TRBJ1-4,ASSQAGGSATNEKLF
TRBV18,TRBJ1-1,ASSQYVGEAF
TRBV28,TRBJ1-2,ASSCRGYGYT
TRBV18,TRBJ2-3,ASSPGTDTQY